The 9 T cell receptor beta chains below come from one sample, sequenced in a study of metastatic and nonmetastatic thyroid tumors. TCRdb redid the clone calls on the PCR reads using MiXCR. Counted here are about 69,000 clones, approximately 14% occurring once; the ten biggest clones make up over 6%. Thyroid surgery was preceded by no treatment in any patient. Sequences were obtained from blood. The receptor set was obtained from a male donor with papillary thyroid cancer or a benign thyroid nodule (not recorded which). Some clones in this sample may be carry-over from other donors' samples.

This clone was seen ten or more times. The V and J genes are TRBV30 and TRBJ1-2; no firm D call. Trimming removed 5 bases at V and 4 bases at J, with 14 bases between. CDR3 length equals 13 residues. Germline V gene data show CDR1 as GTSNPN and CDR2 as SVGIG (reference sequence). CDR3 sequence (DNA): TGTGCCTGGGCTCGGCCCCCCATCTATGGCTACACCTTC. As protein: CAWARPPIYGYTF.

This clone appeared a single time. Here the CDR3 omits its conserved ending phenylalanine or tryptophan, so a read error is the likely source. The chain links TRBV5-1 to TRBJ2-1, with 8 bases that match TRBD2. Per germline, CDR1 SGHRS and CDR2 YFSETQ. The CDR3 contains 16 residues. Trimming cost V 4 bases and J 10 bases; bases outside gene matches: 16. The CDR3, as DNA: TGCGCCAGCAGCCCCGGAACCGGGACTAGATTAGGGGAGCAGTTCTCC. Its protein is CASSPGTGTRLGEQFS.

The chain carries TRBV11-1 and TRBJ1-1; D ambiguous. The CDR3 consists of 13 residues. CDR1 is SGHAT and CDR2 is FQDESV in the germline V gene (reference sequence). Trimming pared 2 bases from V and 1 base from J, leaving 5 bases between. The DNA for the CDR3 is TGTGCCAGCAGCTTATTTTCGAACACTGAAGCTTTCTTT. Residues: CASSLFSNTEAFF.

The sample holds many counts of this clone. The J gene is TRBJ1-4, the V gene TRBV12-3 or TRBV12-4; D is possibly TRBD1 (5 bases). V shed 5 bases and J shed 0 bases, with 10 bases lying between them. The CDR3 runs 15 residues. CDR3 in amino acids: CASSQTAPTNEKLFF. CDR3 DNA sequence: TGTGCCAGCAGTCAGACAGCTCCAACTAATGAAAAACTGTTTTTT.

Of note for this clone: A much more abundant neighbour one base away suggests this may be a read error. The genes are TRBV18 and TRBJ1-2; no reliable D call. The germline V gene encodes CDR1 KGHSH and CDR2 LQKENI. The CDR3 has 14 residues. The DNA of the CDR3 is TGTGTCAGCTCACCAATAGGAGACGGGAGGGGCTACACCTTC. It encodes CVSSPIGDGRGYTF.

This clone was seen ten or more times. This chain uses TRBV6-1 with TRBJ2-7; D gene unclear. V was trimmed by 1 base and J by 6 bases, leaving 16 bases between them. Germline values: CDR1 MNHNS, CDR2 SASEGT. This CDR3 region has 15 residues. CDR3: CASSEDYPWQTEQYV. In nucleotides, the CDR3 is TGTGCCAGCAGTGAAGACTACCCTTGGCAGACCGAGCAGTACGTC.

In this sample, this clone turned up a few times. A junction boundary mismatches the germline segment, possibly from a read error. J is TRBJ2-4 and V is TRBV28; D unclear. CDR1 and CDR2 (germline): MDHEN, SYDVKM. The CDR3 totals 14 residues. CDR3 loop: CASHVGQSYSEKFF. The CDR3 DNA is TGTGCCAGCCATGTCGGGCAGTCATACAGTGAGAAGTTCTTC.

This clone was observed many times. The chain joins TRBV20-1 to TRBJ2-2; TRBD1 might be the D (5 bases). V was clipped by 0 bases and J by 2 bases, with 16 bases between them. The germline V gene encodes CDR1 DFQATT and CDR2 SNEGSKA (reference sequence). The CDR3 covers 17 residues. In DNA, the CDR3 is TGCAGTGCTAGAGATAGGCAGGAGACAGAAAACACCGGGGAGCTGTTTTTT. Protein: CSARDRQETENTGELFF.

Regarding this clone: A much larger clone differs by one base, so this may be a read error. Other DNA sequences of this sample code for an identical CDR3. CDR3 bases: TGTGCCATCAAGGGAGGGGGCGAAGGTGGCTACACCTTC. Protein: CAIKGGGEGGYTF. J is TRBJ1-2 and V is TRBV10-3; TRBD1 matches at 7 bases. The CDR3 is 13 amino acids. V dropped 7 bases and J dropped 7; count of bases not matched to a gene: 9. Germline lookup yields CDR1 ENHRY and CDR2 SYGVKD.